This note documents a single TCR beta chain sequence. Its antigen is as yet unknown. A read error may produce the germline difference seen at one junction end. Other DNA sequences from this sample encode an identical CDR3 as well. The data are from a study of cytomegalovirus exposure and HLA in healthy donors. Germline CDR1 is SQVTM and CDR2 is ANQGSEA. CDR3 length equals 14 residues. General study points: The authors reported that TCR beta sequences could predict HLA-A and HLA-B alleles. These predictions were accurate for most subjects in the first cohort. TRBV6-2, TRBV6-3 and some other V segments were excluded as indistinguishable. Compared with the roughly 670-donor mean, an Asian-associated ancestry cluster reportedly had fewer N-insertions, according to a later analysis.

60 Vbeta and 13 Jbeta primers were used in PCR. Sequencing was performed with immunoSEQ multiplex PCR; in TCRdb, only in-frame clones are kept and a portion is missing. The specimen's table records some 130,000 clones. The J gene is TRBJ2-2, the V gene TRBV29-1; a weak D match, TRBD2 (5 bases). Sequencing was performed on PBMCs. The origin of this receptor is a woman in her forties in good health and CMV-seropositive. CDR3 loop: CSAYLLANTGELFF. The CDR3, as DNA: TGTAGCGCGTATTTGCTAGCGAACACCGGGGAGCTGTTTTTT.